The sequence of this TCR beta chain was determined in a study of Ad26.COV2.S vaccination and SARS-CoV-2 variants listed by TCRdb under 2021. Study-wide context: Donors in the vaccine arm were drawn from COV1001, a multicentre, randomized, double-blind, placebo-controlled phase I-IIa trial testing Ad26.COV2.S in healthy adults. The TCR-sequenced set comprised around 32 samples: 19 Ad26.COV2.S vaccine recipients, 5 placebo recipients and 8 SARS-CoV-2 convalescent individuals. Trial participants were randomized into five groups of five, in which low-dose or high-dose Ad26.COV2.S was given once or twice, or placebo was given on both occasions. Investigators did not know the trial group allocation while performing experiments and assessing outcomes. Dosing of Ad26.COV2.S was intramuscular, at either 5x10^10 or 1x10^11 viral particles, delivered as one shot or as two shots spaced 56 days apart. The specificity and breadth of SARS-CoV-2-reactive T cell receptors after Ad26.COV2.S vaccination were assessed by TCRbeta repertoire sequencing.

Turning to this clone: No cognate antigen has been identified for it. It has no much larger one-base neighbor in the sample; base qualities were not kept.

The immunoSEQ Assay was used to sequence TCRbeta CDR3 regions. After extraction, genomic DNA underwent amplification by bias-controlled multiplex PCR, followed by high-throughput sequencing. In the original analysis: To quantify the absolute abundance of each unique TCRbeta CDR3 region, sequences were collapsed and filtered. T cell fraction was estimated by normalization of TCRbeta template counts to usable DNA, with usable DNA being measured through amplification of reference genes present in all nucleated cells. Repertoire TCRs were annotated as SARS-CoV-2-specific by exact matching of V gene, CDR3 amino acid sequence and J gene to a known reactive TCR set. The reference SARS-CoV-2 TCR set was obtained from MIRA and was filtered for enrichment in COVID-19-positive ImmuneCODE repertoires, whereby public or cross-reactive TCRs were removed. Using the MIRA antigens, annotated TCRs were further analysed by specific ORF or by position within an ORF. Breadth was defined as annotated unique rearrangements over total unique productive rearrangements; depth was the summed frequency of those rearrangements. TCR breadth was compared between groups using two-sided Wilcoxon rank-sum tests. This is the immuneACCESS table as TCRdb keeps it, with only in-frame sequences that have V and J called. A part of the clones is gone; compared with another copy, unresolved V genes explain less than half, and the rest is unexplained. The V and J calls and clone size are taken from that table; D and trimming were inferred from the DNA. This sample is represented by approximately 410,000 clones; approximately 88% of them were singletons. The ten most abundant clones make up less than 4% of the sample.

According to the study, the label for this sample's treatment or condition signals: some 19 received Ad26.COV2.S at low or high dose, single or two shots; about 5 received placebo; per-sample allocation not given. For vaccine and placebo recipients, the sequenced repertoires came from samples collected on day 63 after the first injection. In Cohort 1b, 25 to 30 adults aged 18-55 years were enrolled at a single site in Boston, USA, between 29 July and 7 August 2020. As a vaccine, Ad26.COV2.S was a replication-incompetent adenovirus type 26 vector that expressed a prefusion-stabilized SARS-CoV-2 spike protein derived from the original Wuhan strain. Summary of the overall study and its limitations: Non-spike TCR breadth was comparable between vaccine and placebo recipients, consistent with the vaccine containing only spike. Spike-specific TCR breadth was higher in Ad26.COV2.S recipients than in placebo recipients (P = 0.0014). The authors noted that total T cell responses may have been underestimated by the TCR breadth and depth analyses. After vaccination, substantial breadth of spike-specific CD8+ and CD4+ T cell responses was reported. The study was not powered to compare responses between vaccine doses or regimens.

CDR1 and CDR2 are drawn from the germline V gene: MNHEY, SVGAGI. From the cysteine up to the phenylalanine, the CDR3 has a length of 14 residues. Here the CDR3 DNA is all that survives: 42 bases in frame from base 1. Between the V and J ends, shortened by 2 bases and 6 bases respectively, the junction contains 11 bases. Here the sequenced sample was peripheral blood, taken in a trial of Ad26.COV2.S vaccine versus placebo. Recombination joined TRBV6-5 with TRBJ2-1; no D segment can be confidently identified. This sequence was found in a person aged 18 to 65 who received the Ad26.COV2.S COVID-19 vaccine or a placebo. In nucleotide form, the sequence is TGTGCCAGCAGTTACGGGTCCTATTCCAATGAGCAGTTCTTC. Its coded protein is CASSYGSYSNEQFF.